A single T cell receptor (beta chain) is shown here with its context. This entry belongs to a study of blood T cell repertoires in COVID-19. V shed 4 bases and J 9 bases; nucleotides not matched to a gene: 3. Germline assignment: CDR1 LGHDT and CDR2 YNNKEL (reference sequence). This CDR3 spans 14 amino acids. Original processing methods: From reference gene primer amplification, estimates of nucleated cell counts were derived. Assay used: immunoSEQ multiplex PCR; TCRdb lists only in-frame clones, some missing. The DNA was the basis for D and trimming; V, J and clone size are from that table. The repertoire has over 350,000 clones, 87% of them found once; the top ten carry approximately 2%.

This chain uses TRBV3-1 (or the pseudogene TRBV3-2) with TRBJ2-1; 13 positions match TRBD2. Specimen: PBMCs or T cells enriched from blood (not recorded which). The TCR originated in a woman aged 18-29 years with acute COVID-19. The CDR3 nucleotides read TGTGCCAGCAGCCCCCGGACTAGCGGGGGTGAGCAGTTCTTC. As protein: CASSPRTSGGEQFF.